The 6 T cell receptor beta chains below all came from one sample that was sequenced in a study of molecular identifiers for immune sequencing clone quantification. TCRdb called the PCR reads again in MiXCR, with one record for every CDR3 protein. The table has 300,000 to 400,000 distinct CDR3 sequences, roughly 24% seen once. Source material: naive CD8+ T cells from blood, with Jurkat cell RNA spiked in. Subset reported: FACS-sorted CD8+CD4-CCR7+CD45RA+ naive T cells. Source of these receptors: a human donor in good health. Some libraries in this study had Jurkat cell RNA spiked in.

J is TRBJ1-1 and V is TRBV6-2 or TRBV6-3; no clear D. CDR1 and CDR2 from the germline V gene are MNHEY and SVGEGT. The CDR3 is made up of 14 amino acids. V lost 5 bases and J lost 5, with 15 bases in between. The CDR3 here is CASSPSGPGTEAFF. The CDR3 coding sequence is TGTGCCAGCAGTCCCAGTGGGCCGGGGACTGAAGCTTTCTTT.

The rearrangement links TRBV6-2 or TRBV6-3 to TRBJ1-1; D is ambiguous. The CDR3 covers 17 residues. Germline CDR1 reads MNHEY; CDR2 reads SVGEGT. V lost 7 bases to trimming and J lost 0 bases, with 21 bases between them. The CDR3 loop reads CASMSYLARSMNTEAFF. The DNA of the CDR3 is TGTGCCAGCATGTCTTATTTGGCAAGATCAATGAACACTGAAGCTTTCTTT.

On this clonotype itself: One base away lies a much larger clone, so this may be a sequencing read error. This chain uses TRBV29-1 with TRBJ1-5; D remains unclear. Germline assignment: CDR1 SQVTM and CDR2 ANQGSEA. This CDR3 contains 8 residues. As DNA, the CDR3 is TGCAGCATTGATGGTCAGCATTTT. Translation: CSIDGQHF.

The genes are TRBV27 and TRBJ1-1; D unresolved. Trimming left V 6 bases short and J 0 bases short, with 8 bases between. The CDR3 has 13 residues. Germline assignment: CDR1 MNHEY and CDR2 SMNVEV (reference sequence). The CDR3 region has the DNA TGTGCCAGCAGAATACAAGTGAACACTGAAGCTTTCTTT. Protein product: CASRIQVNTEAFF.

This clonotype was seen only a few times. The chain employs TRBV7-6 and TRBJ1-4, with D possibly being TRBD1 (5 bases). Trimming pared 1 base from V and 3 bases from J, leaving 9 bases between. Germline values: CDR1 SGHVS, CDR2 FNYEAQ. CDR3 length: 15 residues. This chain's CDR3 is CASSLEGGANEKLFF. Written as DNA, the CDR3 is TGTGCCAGCAGCTTAGAAGGAGGGGCTAATGAAAAACTGTTTTTT.

This clonotype was recorded at least ten times. The V gene is TRBV7-9, the J gene TRBJ2-7; D unresolved. V lost 4 bases, J lost 2 bases, and 15 bases lay in between. The length of the CDR3 is 15 residues. The germline CDR1 and CDR2 sequences are SEHNR and FQNEAQ (reference sequence). Written as DNA, the CDR3 is TGTGCCAGCAGCTCGCCGGCGGTAATGGCCTACGAGCAGTACTTC. Encoded protein: CASSSPAVMAYEQYF.